The 31 T cell receptor beta chains reported below all come from one sample, sequenced in a study of T cells in Graves' hyperthyroidism and ophthalmopathy. RNA transcripts served as the template for amplifying TCR beta CDR3 regions. HTBI primers were the set used in a first-round RT-PCR of the TCR CDR3. Each CDR3 protein gets one entry after TCRdb re-called the multiplex PCR reads with MiXCR. Among nearly 750,000 distinct CDR3 sequences listed, approximately 40% were seen once. The sequencing input was blood. The origin of the receptors is a woman aged 40 to 49 with Graves' hyperthyroidism.

This clonotype has a count of ten or more. This chain connects TRBV9 to TRBJ2-5; no reliable D call. This CDR3 is 16 amino acids long. With 0 bases removed from V and 5 bases from J, the gap between germline ends came to 17 bases. Germline loops: CDR1 SGDLS, CDR2 YYNGEE. CDR3 in amino acids: CASSVGSASPSETQYF. DNA for the CDR3: TGTGCCAGCAGCGTAGGAAGCGCCAGTCCCTCCGAGACCCAGTACTTC.

V gene TRBV7-9 combines with J gene TRBJ1-4; D gene ambiguous. In germline, CDR1 is SEHNR, CDR2 FQNEAQ (reference sequence). V lost 1 base, J lost 8 bases, and 11 bases lay in between. CDR3 size: 14 residues. CDR3 protein: CASSLGGMGEKLFF. The CDR3 DNA follows: TGTGCCAGCAGCTTAGGAGGGATGGGGGAAAAACTGTTTTTT.

The chain couples TRBV12-3 or TRBV12-4 to TRBJ2-5; D not certain. This CDR3 is built from 16 residues. V was cut by 5 bases and J by 0 bases, with 16 bases left in between. CDR3 residues: CASSLGRAEYQETQYF. In DNA form, the CDR3 reads TGTGCCAGCAGTCTCGGACGGGCCGAGTACCAAGAGACCCAGTACTTC.

This clonotype occurred a few times. CDR3 bases: TGTGCCAGCAGCCACGTTCTCGCGGCCGGCTCTGGAAACACCATATATTTT. Its translation: CASSHVLAAGSGNTIYF. The chain has TRBV13 and TRBJ1-3; no clear D. The CDR3 has 17 residues. Between the trimmed V and J ends, which lost 5 bases and 0 bases, there was a span of 17 bases. Germline lookup yields CDR1 PRHDT and CDR2 FYEKMQ (reference sequence).

The genes are TRBV9 and TRBJ1-4, with TRBD1 matching over 8 bases. The CDR3 runs 15 residues. The J segment lost 3 bases and the V segment lost 4 bases, leaving 5 bases of the junction unmatched. Germline V CDR1 and CDR2: SGDLS, YYNGEE. CDR3 nucleotide sequence: TGTGCCAGCAGCATCCAGACAGGGGCTAATGAAAAACTGTTTTTT. Protein product: CASSIQTGANEKLFF.

The rearrangement links TRBV2 to TRBJ1-2, with D possibly TRBD1 on 5 matching bases. Trimming pared 6 bases from V and 12 bases from J, leaving 17 bases between. CDR1 is SNHLY, CDR2 FYNNEI, per germline. The CDR3 spans 12 residues. CDR3 DNA: TGTGCCAGCAGATCCGGGACCGCGGGCCACACCTTC. Translation: CASRSGTAGHTF.

The genes are TRBV5-1 and TRBJ2-7; TRBD1 agrees at 8 bases. The CDR3 consists of 20 residues. V shed 5 bases, J shed 6 bases, and the junction held 28 bases outside the gene matches. Germline-derived CDR1 and CDR2 are SGHRS and YFSETQ. CDR3 region: CASSLRAETGDPPFRSEQYF. CDR3 in DNA: TGCGCCAGCAGTCTGAGGGCTGAGACAGGGGATCCCCCCTTCCGGAGCGAGCAGTACTTC.

In this sample, this clonotype turned up many times. The CDR3 DNA reads as TGTGCCAGCAGCCTACGACTGAACACTGAAGCTTTCTTT. It translates to CASSLRLNTEAFF. The genes are TRBV12-3 or TRBV12-4 and TRBJ1-1; D not resolved. V was pared by 6 bases and J by 0 bases, with 8 bases between. This CDR3 spans 13 amino acids.

This clonotype was counted at least ten times. The rearrangement joins TRBV11-2 to TRBJ1-2; perhaps TRBD1 as D (5 bases). The CDR3 sequence is 14 residues long. Germline CDR1 and CDR2: SGHAT and FQNNGV. The V and J ends lost 1 base and 4 bases respectively, with 10 bases between them. The CDR3 loop is CASSLATGGYGYTF. DNA of the CDR3: TGTGCCAGCAGCTTAGCTACAGGAGGCTATGGCTACACCTTC.

The chain carries TRBV6-8 and TRBJ1-2; perhaps TRBD1 as D (5 bases). Trimming removed 7 bases from V and 3 bases from J, with 15 bases in between. Germline assignment: CDR1 MNHGY and CDR2 SAAAGT. This CDR3 comprises 14 residues. DNA for the CDR3: TGTGCCAGCAACCCTTTGGAGGGGCACTATGGCTACACCTTC. Translating it yields CASNPLEGHYGYTF.

This clonotype was seen many times. The chain uses TRBV25-1 and TRBJ1-6, with D perhaps TRBD1 (6 bases). This CDR3 region has 13 residues. The V end lost 4 bases, the J end lost 10 bases, and 11 bases lay between the germline ends. In germline, CDR1 is MGHDK, CDR2 SYGVNS. The CDR3 loop reads CASSAPRGSPLHF. The DNA of the CDR3 is TGTGCCAGCAGTGCCCCCAGGGGCTCACCCCTCCACTTT.

This chain's CDR3 is CATFGTGLAEAFF. The CDR3 bases are TGTGCCACCTTCGGGACAGGGTTGGCTGAAGCTTTCTTT. V is TRBV6-2 or TRBV6-3 and J is TRBJ1-1, with 9 positions matching TRBD1. The CDR3 has 13 residues. The germline V gene encodes CDR1 MNHEY and CDR2 SVGEGT. Trimming removed 10 bases from V and 6 bases from J; junction bases left unmatched: 9.

This clonotype showed up many times. The chain is built from TRBV5-1 and TRBJ1-4, with D unresolved. Germline lookup yields CDR1 SGHRS and CDR2 YFSETQ. The V end lost 2 bases, the J end lost 0 bases, and 11 bases lay between the germline ends. The CDR3 spans 16 residues. CDR3 DNA: TGCGCCAGCAGCTTACAAGCGGACCCAACTAATGAAAAACTGTTTTTT. Its translation: CASSLQADPTNEKLFF.

There are many counts of this clonotype. The chain employs TRBV12-3 or TRBV12-4 and TRBJ1-6, with 7 bases that match TRBD1. Trimming at V came to 5 bases and at J to 7 bases, leaving 8 bases not matched to a gene. The CDR3 covers 15 residues. DNA for the CDR3: TGTGCCAGCAGTCTAACAGGGGCGGGAAATTCACCCCTCCACTTT. It yields the protein CASSLTGAGNSPLHF.

This clonotype was seen ten or more times. The chain recombines TRBV7-3 with TRBJ1-2, with D possibly matching TRBD1 (5 bases). V shed 6 bases and J shed 5 bases, with 25 bases lying between them. The germline V gene has CDR1 SGHTA and CDR2 FQGTGA. This CDR3 region has 17 residues. The CDR3 region has the DNA TGTGCCAGCAGTCCCTTCGCCGTGGAGCGGGGGTCGTATGGCTACACCTTC. This gives the protein CASSPFAVERGSYGYTF.

Only a few counts were recorded for this clonotype. The V gene is TRBV19, the J gene TRBJ2-7; possibly TRBD1 for D (6 bases). Germline values: CDR1 LNHDA, CDR2 SQIVND (reference sequence). This CDR3 contains 16 residues. Trimming stripped 4 bases from V and 0 bases from J, with 16 bases between. CDR3 sequence: CASSSRVGATSYEQYF. In DNA, the CDR3 is TGTGCCAGTAGTAGCCGAGTGGGGGCCACCTCCTACGAGCAGTACTTC.

This chain uses TRBV4-3 with TRBJ2-7, with 7 bases aligning to TRBD1. The CDR3 consists of 16 residues. With 6 bases clipped from V and 5 bases from J, the junction kept 16 bases outside the gene matches. Germline V gives CDR1 LGHNA, CDR2 YSLEER. The CDR3 here is CASSAGSGQDSHEQYF. CDR3 nucleotides: TGCGCCAGCAGTGCCGGTTCTGGACAGGATTCCCACGAGCAGTACTTC.

J is TRBJ2-7 and V is TRBV11-2; 7 bases line up with TRBD1. Germline CDR1 SGHAT, CDR2 FQNNGV. V dropped 5 bases and J dropped 3; count of bases not matched to a gene: 10. The CDR3 contains 15 residues. CDR3 sequence: CASSPSTGDHYEQYF. Here the CDR3 DNA reads TGTGCCAGCAGCCCCTCCACAGGGGACCACTACGAGCAGTACTTC. Full variable domain (rest looked up from reference TRBV11-2 and TRBJ2-7): EAGVAQSPRYKIIEKRQSVAFWCNPISGHATLYWYQQILGQGPKLLIQFQNNGVVDDSQLPKDRFSAERLKGVDSTLKIQPAKLEDSAVYLCASSPSTGDHYEQYFGPGTRLTVT.

The J gene is TRBJ1-1, the V gene TRBV6-1, with D unclear. V was pared by 4 bases and J by 4 bases, with 16 bases between. The CDR3 length is 15 residues. CDR1 MNHNS and CDR2 SASEGT come from the germline V gene. CDR3 DNA sequence: TGTGCCAGCAGTGTGGGTCCGGGGATGGTCACTGAAGCTTTCTTT. Encoded protein: CASSVGPGMVTEAFF.

The chain is built from TRBV7-2 and TRBJ2-7; TRBD2 might be the D (6 bases). The CDR3 loop spans 16 amino acids. Germline CDR1 and CDR2: SGHTA and FQGNSA. Trimming pared 2 bases from V and 3 bases from J, leaving 17 bases between. The DNA of the CDR3 is TGTGCCAGCAGCTTAAGCTCAGCGTCCGGGGGCTACGAGCAGTACTTC. This codes for CASSLSSASGGYEQYF.

This clonotype was counted only a few times. CDR3 DNA: TGTGCCAGTAGTTTCGTTGCCAGAAATAACTATGGCTACACCTTC. Its translation: CASSFVARNNYGYTF. The rearrangement uses TRBV19 and TRBJ1-2; D not resolved. The CDR3 is made up of 15 amino acids. Trimming shortened V by 5 bases and J by 1 base, and 14 bases separated the two germline ends. The germline V gene encodes CDR1 LNHDA and CDR2 SQIVND (reference sequence).

In its sample, this clonotype was seen many times. The chain employs TRBV2 and TRBJ1-2; a weak D match, TRBD1 (5 bases). V was clipped by 9 bases and J by 3 bases, with 5 bases between them. The CDR3 totals 10 residues. Germline loops: CDR1 SNHLY, CDR2 FYNNEI. The CDR3 loop is CARGDYGYTF. The CDR3 region has the DNA TGTGCCAGGGGGGACTATGGCTACACCTTC.

This clonotype was seen repeatedly, ten times or more. The rearrangement uses TRBV7-8 and TRBJ1-1; D is unresolved. Trimming shortened V by 4 bases and J by 1 base, and 7 bases separated the two germline ends. The length of the CDR3 is 13 residues. Germline-derived CDR1 and CDR2 are SGHVS and FQNEAQ. The CDR3 loop is CASSSYPNTEAFF. Here the CDR3 DNA reads TGTGCCAGCAGCTCATATCCGAACACTGAAGCTTTCTTT.

Ten or more counts support this clonotype. An end of the junction differs from the germline gene, which may be a read error. The rearrangement uses TRBV5-1 and TRBJ2-7; 7 bases fit TRBD2. Per the germline V gene, CDR1 is SGHRS and CDR2 is YFSETQ. CDR3 size: 14 residues. CDR3 in DNA: TGTGCCAGCAGCTTGGGTAGCGGGTCCTACGAGCAGTACTTC. Protein sequence: CASSLGSGSYEQYF.

About this clonotype: A much larger clone differs by one base, so this may be a read error. The V call is TRBV7-3, the J call TRBJ2-7, with D possibly matching TRBD1 (6 bases). Per the germline V gene, CDR1 is SGHTA and CDR2 is FQGTGA. The CDR3 contains 14 residues. Here the CDR3 reads CVSSLSDSLGEQYF. CDR3 in DNA: TGTGTCAGCAGCTTATCGGACAGCCTGGGAGAGCAGTACTTC.

The chain is built from TRBV29-1 and TRBJ1-1; no definite D call. From germline, CDR1 is SQVTM and CDR2 ANQGSEA. Trimming shortened V by 8 bases and J by 0 bases, and 13 bases separated the two germline ends. The CDR3 runs 13 residues. CDR3 region: CSLDRVLNTEAFF. The CDR3, as DNA: TGCAGCCTGGATCGTGTACTGAACACTGAAGCTTTCTTT.

This clonotype came up many times. In DNA, the CDR3 is TGCAGCGCAACTAGAGTCTCAGGGATCGCTGAAGCTTTCTTT. Protein: CSATRVSGIAEAFF. The genes are TRBV29-1 and TRBJ1-1, with D maybe TRBD1 (5 bases). The V end lost 7 bases, the J end lost 6 bases, and 21 bases lay between the germline ends. CDR3 length: 14 residues. Germline V CDR1 and CDR2: SQVTM, ANQGSEA.

Turning to this clonotype: A clone one base away is much larger, so this may be a read error. V gene TRBV19 combines with J gene TRBJ2-7; D gene uncertain. The V and J ends lost 6 bases and 2 bases respectively, with 11 bases between them. Germline lookup yields CDR1 LNHDA and CDR2 SQIVND (reference sequence). The CDR3 is 13 residues long. The CDR3 DNA is TGTGCCAGTAGCTGCGCCTCTACCTACGAGCAGTACTTC. Translated, it gives CASSCASTYEQYF. The variable domain in full, completed from reference TRBV19 and TRBJ2-7, reads DGGITQSPKYLFRKEGQNVTLSCEQNLNHDAMYWYRQDPGQGLRLIYYSQIVNDFQKGDIAEGYSVSREKKESFPLTVTSAQKNPTAFYLCASSCASTYEQYFGPGTRLTVT.

This chain connects TRBV20-1 to TRBJ2-5; D not resolved. Trimming stripped 3 bases from V and 2 bases from J, with 7 bases between. Germline V lookup: CDR1 DFQATT, CDR2 SNEGSKA (reference sequence). This CDR3 is 12 amino acids long. The CDR3, as DNA: TGCAGTGCTAGTCCCGGACAAGAGACCCAGTACTTC. Protein: CSASPGQETQYF.

The J gene is TRBJ2-2, the V gene TRBV25-1, with no clear D. The V end was cut by 3 bases, the J end by 4 bases, with 9 bases between. In germline, CDR1 is MGHDK, CDR2 SYGVNS. The CDR3 is 14 residues long. This chain's CDR3 is CASSDGWTTGELFF. The CDR3 nucleotides read TGTGCCAGCAGTGACGGCTGGACCACCGGGGAGCTGTTTTTT. The whole variable domain, remainder taken from reference TRBV25-1 and TRBJ2-2, is EADIYQTPRYLVIGTGKKITLECSQTMGHDKMYWYQQDPGMELHLIHYSYGVNSTEKGDLSSESTVSRIRTEHFPLTLESARPSHTSQYLCASSDGWTTGELFFGEGSRLTVL.

At least ten counts were recorded for this clonotype. This chain connects TRBV10-3 to TRBJ2-2; D is ambiguous. The CDR3 contains 17 residues. In germline, CDR1 is ENHRY, CDR2 SYGVKD. V lost 2 bases to trimming and J lost 1 base, with 14 bases between them. The CDR3 DNA sequence: TGTGCCATCAGTGAGAGGCTCTTGAGAGGGAACACCGGGGAGCTGTTTTTT. Residues: CAISERLLRGNTGELFF.